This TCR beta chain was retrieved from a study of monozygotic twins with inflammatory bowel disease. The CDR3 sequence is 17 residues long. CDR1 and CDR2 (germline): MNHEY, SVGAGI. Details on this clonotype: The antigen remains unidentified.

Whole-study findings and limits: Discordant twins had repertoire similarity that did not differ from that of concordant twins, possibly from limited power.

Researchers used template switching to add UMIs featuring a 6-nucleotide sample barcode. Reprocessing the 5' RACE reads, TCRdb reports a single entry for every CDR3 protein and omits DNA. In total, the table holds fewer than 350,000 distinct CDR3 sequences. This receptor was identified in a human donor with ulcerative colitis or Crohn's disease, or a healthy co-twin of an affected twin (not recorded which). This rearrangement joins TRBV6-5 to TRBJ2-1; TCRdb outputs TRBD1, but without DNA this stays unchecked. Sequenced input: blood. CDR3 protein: CASSYSSGGGPLNEQFF.